The source of this TCR beta chain is a study of blood T cell repertoires in COVID-19. Turning to the study itself: Some COVID-19 samples were acute and others convalescent; all came from the United States, Italy and Spain.

Trimming removed 4 bases at V and 6 bases at J, with 15 bases between. The CDR3 loop spans 13 amino acids. The germline CDR1 and CDR2 sequences are SQVTM and ANQGSEA. Recruits, aged about 18 to 90 years, lived in some 25 US areas. Membership in each cohort depended on participant-reported clinical history. The data were produced by immunoSEQ multiplex PCR, yet TCRdb's version contains in-frame clones alone and is incomplete. The sample lists some 460,000 clones, nearly 90% occurring once. Sequenced sample: PBMCs or T cells enriched from blood (not recorded which). The TCR was taken from a woman under 30 with acute COVID-19. This sequence joins TRBV29-1 and TRBJ1-2; a possible D gene is TRBD1 (5 bases). The CDR3 DNA follows: TGCAGCGTTGCGGGGGGGACTTTTAATGGCTACACCTTC. Protein product: CSVAGGTFNGYTF.